The 8 T cell receptor beta chains reported below all come from one sample, sequenced in a study of graft-versus-host responses after intestinal transplantation. These receptors are not linked to any known antigen. Only in-frame clones appear in the TCRdb table, and some are missing; sequencing was by immunoSEQ multiplex PCR. Here the sample spans approximately 88,000 clones, about 95% being singletons. The specimen comprised unstimulated CD4+ T cells sorted from spleen or lymph node cells, sampled before transplant. The origin of the receptors is a human donor who was the organ donor for an intestinal transplant.

The J gene is TRBJ1-5, the V gene TRBV10-3, with a possible D match to TRBD1 (6 bases). Germline loops: CDR1 ENHRY, CDR2 SYGVKD. V was trimmed by 0 bases and J by 8 bases, leaving 11 bases between them. The CDR3 sequence is 14 residues long. CDR3 in DNA: TGTGCCATCAGTGAGTCGCAGGGGATGGAGCCCCAGCATTTT. This translates into CAISESQGMEPQHF.

The CDR3 region has the DNA TGTGCCAGCAGTCCCCTCCCCGGGACTAGAGATGAGCAGTTCTTC. This translates into CASSPLPGTRDEQFF. This chain joins TRBV28 and TRBJ2-1; 8 positions match TRBD2. This CDR3 region has 15 residues. V lost 5 bases and J lost 8; bases outside the gene matches: 11. Germline loops: CDR1 MDHEN, CDR2 SYDVKM.

V gene TRBV14 combines with J gene TRBJ2-5; the D is unclear. Germline V gene lookup returns CDR1 SGHDN and CDR2 FVKESK. V lost 4 bases and J 1 base, leaving 13 bases between the germline ends. The CDR3 is made up of 15 amino acids. In nucleotides, the CDR3 is TGTGCCAGCAGCCCCTTTTGGGCAGTCCAAGAGACCCAGTACTTC. This codes for CASSPFWAVQETQYF.

V and J are TRBV5-1 and TRBJ2-7; tentative D call: TRBD1 (5 bases). CDR1 is SGHRS, CDR2 YFSETQ, per germline. CDR3 length: 13 residues. V gave up 4 bases and J gave up 1 base, with 9 bases separating them. In DNA, the CDR3 is TGCGCCAGCAGCCCGGACAATTCCTACGAGCAGTACTTC. It translates to CASSPDNSYEQYF.

The gene calls are TRBV7-8 and TRBJ1-1; D is uncertain. Germline V CDR1 and CDR2: SGHVS, FQNEAQ. Trimming cost V 1 base and J 2 bases, with 5 bases left between them. The CDR3 totals 13 residues. The CDR3 DNA reads as TGTGCCAGCAGCTTAGACTCTAACACTGAAGCTTTCTTT. This codes for CASSLDSNTEAFF.

CDR3 sequence (DNA): TGCGCCAGCAGCCACGCCGATAGGGATACGCAGTATTTT. Protein sequence: CASSHADRDTQYF. This chain connects TRBV4-1 to TRBJ2-3; no clear D. The germline V and J ends were trimmed by 3 bases and 6 bases, with 10 bases remaining between them. The CDR3 is made up of 13 amino acids. Germline V lookup: CDR1 MGHRA, CDR2 YSYEKL.

The chain employs TRBV6-4 and TRBJ1-5, with D possibly being TRBD1 (6 bases). This CDR3 region has 13 residues. Germline V gives CDR1 MRHNA, CDR2 SNTAGT. V gave up 5 bases and J gave up 5 bases, with 10 bases separating them. The CDR3 sequence: CASSRDTDQPQHF. CDR3 coding DNA: TGTGCCAGCAGTCGGGACACCGATCAGCCCCAGCATTTT.

The chain employs TRBV5-4 and TRBJ1-2; no clear D. The V and J ends lost 1 base and 4 bases respectively, with 11 bases between them. Germline values: CDR1 SGHNT, CDR2 YYREEE (reference sequence). The CDR3 is 14 amino acids. This chain's CDR3 is CASSLNRELYGYTF. CDR3 bases: TGTGCCAGCAGCTTGAACAGAGAACTCTATGGCTACACCTTC.